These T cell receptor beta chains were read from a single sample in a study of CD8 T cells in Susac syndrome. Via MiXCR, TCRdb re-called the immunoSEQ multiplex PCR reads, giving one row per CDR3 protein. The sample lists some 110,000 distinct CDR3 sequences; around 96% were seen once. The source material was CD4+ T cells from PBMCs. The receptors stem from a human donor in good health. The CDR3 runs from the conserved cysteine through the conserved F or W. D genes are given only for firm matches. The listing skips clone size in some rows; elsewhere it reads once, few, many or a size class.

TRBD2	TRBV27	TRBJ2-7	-	TGTGCCAGCAGTGTAGACCGGACTAGGTACGAGCAGTACTTC	CASSVDRTRYEQYF
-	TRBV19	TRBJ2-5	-	TGTGCCAGTAGTACAGGGACAACCTCGGGATTTGGTTGGGAGACCCAGTACTTC	CASSTGTTSGFGWETQYF
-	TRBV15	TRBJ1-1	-	TGTGCCACCAGCAGAGATGGGAAGTCTGAAGCTTTCTTT	CATSRDGKSEAFF
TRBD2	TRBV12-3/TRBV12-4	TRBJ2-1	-	TGTGCCAGCAGGGGGACTAGCGGCGGGAATGAGCAGTTCTTC	CASRGTSGGNEQFF
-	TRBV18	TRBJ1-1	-	TGTGCCAGCTCACCAAGACAGACCATGAACACTGAAGCTTTCTTT	CASSPRQTMNTEAFF
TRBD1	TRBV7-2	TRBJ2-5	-	TGTGCCAGCAGCACCCGGACAGGGGCGACAGAGACCCAGTACTTC	CASSTRTGATETQYF
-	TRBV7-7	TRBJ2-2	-	TGTGCTAGCAGCTCCCTTAGCGGGAACACCGGGGAGCTGTTTTTT	CASSSLSGNTGELFF
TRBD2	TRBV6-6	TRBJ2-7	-	TGTGCCAGCAGTTCCGGACTAGCGGGAACCTACGAGCAGTACTTC	CASSSGLAGTYEQYF
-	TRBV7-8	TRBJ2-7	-	TGTGCCAGCAGCCCTCAGGTGGGGGACGAGCAGTACTTC	CASSPQVGDEQYF
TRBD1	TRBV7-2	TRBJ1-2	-	TGTGCCAGCACCGGGACAGGGGGCGAGGGCTACACCTTC	CASTGTGGEGYTF
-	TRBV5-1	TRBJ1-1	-	TGCGCCAGCAGCCCGACAGCTAGAGGCACTGAAGCTTTCTTT	CASSPTARGTEAFF
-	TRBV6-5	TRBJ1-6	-	TGTGCCAGCAGGGCAGGAAATAATTCACCCCTCCACTTT	CASRAGNNSPLHF
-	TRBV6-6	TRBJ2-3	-	TGTGCCAGCAGTTACGGCGGGACTAGCACAGATACGCAGTATTTT	CASSYGGTSTDTQYF
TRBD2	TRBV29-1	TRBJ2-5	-	TGCAGCGTCGCCGGGACTAGCGGGAGTGGGGAGACCCAGTACTTC	CSVAGTSGSGETQYF
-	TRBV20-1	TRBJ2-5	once	TGCAGTGCTAGAAGGGCAGCCAAGGAGACCCAGTACTTC	CSARRAAKETQYF
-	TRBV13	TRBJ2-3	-	TGTGCCAGCAGCTCATGGGGTGCAGATACGCAGTATTTT	CASSSWGADTQYF
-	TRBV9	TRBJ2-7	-	TGTGCCAGCAGTTCCAAGGCCGGGAGCAACGAGCAGTACTTC	CASSSKAGSNEQYF
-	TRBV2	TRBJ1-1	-	TGTGCCAGCAGTATGGGCCCAGGGACTGAAGCTTTCTTT	CASSMGPGTEAFF
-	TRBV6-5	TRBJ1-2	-	TGTGCCGCGGGGACCACAGGGCCTTTCTATGGCTACACCTTC	CAAGTTGPFYGYTF
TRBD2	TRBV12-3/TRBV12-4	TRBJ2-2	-	TGTGCCAGCAGTGTCTCGAGTAGCGGGAATGGCGGGGAGCTGTTTTTT	CASSVSSSGNGGELFF
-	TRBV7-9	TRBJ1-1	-	TGTGCCAGCAGCGGATTCTCAGGGTCGGTCGCTGAAGCTTTCTTT	CASSGFSGSVAEAFF